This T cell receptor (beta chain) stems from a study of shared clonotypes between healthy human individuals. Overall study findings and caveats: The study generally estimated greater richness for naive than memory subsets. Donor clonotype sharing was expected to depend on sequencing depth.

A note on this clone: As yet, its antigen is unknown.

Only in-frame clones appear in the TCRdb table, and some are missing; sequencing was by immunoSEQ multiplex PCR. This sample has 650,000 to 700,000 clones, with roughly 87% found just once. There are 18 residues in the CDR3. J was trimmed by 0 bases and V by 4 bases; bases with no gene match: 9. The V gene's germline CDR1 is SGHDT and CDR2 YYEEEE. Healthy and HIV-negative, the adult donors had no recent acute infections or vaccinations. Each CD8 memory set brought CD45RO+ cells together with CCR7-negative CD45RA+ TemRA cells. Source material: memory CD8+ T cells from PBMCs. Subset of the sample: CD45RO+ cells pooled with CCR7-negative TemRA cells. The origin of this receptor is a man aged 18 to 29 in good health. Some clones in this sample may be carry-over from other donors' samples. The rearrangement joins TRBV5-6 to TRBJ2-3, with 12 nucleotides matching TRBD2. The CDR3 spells CASSPGLAGLRSTDTQYF. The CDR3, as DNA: TGTGCCAGCAGCCCGGGACTAGCGGGTCTACGGAGCACAGATACGCAGTATTTT.